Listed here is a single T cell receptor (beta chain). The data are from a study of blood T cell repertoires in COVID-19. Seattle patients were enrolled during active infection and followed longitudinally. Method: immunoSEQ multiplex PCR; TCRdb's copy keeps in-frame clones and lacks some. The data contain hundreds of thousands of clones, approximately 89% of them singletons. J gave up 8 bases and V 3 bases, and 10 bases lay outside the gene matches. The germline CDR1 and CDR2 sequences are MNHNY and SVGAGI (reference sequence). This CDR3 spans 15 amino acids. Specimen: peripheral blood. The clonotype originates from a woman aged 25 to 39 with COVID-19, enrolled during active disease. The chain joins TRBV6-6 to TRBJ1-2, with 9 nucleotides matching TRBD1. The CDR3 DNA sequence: TGTGCCAGCAGTTATTCAGAACAGGGGGCGATCGGCTACACCTTC. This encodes CASSYSEQGAIGYTF.